This T cell receptor (gamma chain) emerged from a study of gamma delta lymphoproliferative disorders and STAT genes. Across the whole study: The LymphoTrack Dx TCRG Assay amplified gamma chains from at least 50 ng of genomic DNA. Delta-chain libraries followed the EuroClonality-NGS standard operating procedure.

This clone rates as medium-sized. What it binds is not known. The receptor sequences were amplified from genomic DNA of peripheral blood mononuclear cells. The study, taken as a whole, reports: Gamma repertoires grouped patients separately from controls; delta repertoires showed no separation. Most major patient clonotypes were shared with at least one healthy donor.

TCRdb reapplied CATT to the multiplex PCR reads. The sample lists about 4,100 gamma-chain clones; 7% were seen once. There are 14 residues in the CDR3. With 8 bases clipped from V and 3 bases from J, the junction kept 7 bases outside the gene matches. The origin of this receptor is a human donor in good health. The specimen was blood. The V and J genes are TRGV10 and TRGJP1. Here the J gene was assigned by germline matching of the DNA, as TCRdb has none. TRGV10 is marked as an open reading frame, function uncertain. CDR3 in DNA: TGTGCTGCGTGGGTCCGATCCACTGGTTGGTTCAAGATATTT. It is translated as CAAWVRSTGWFKIF.